This T cell receptor beta chain is from a study of T cells in Graves' hyperthyroidism and ophthalmopathy. The investigators amplified TCR beta CDR3 regions from RNA transcripts. With the HTBI primer set, the TCR CDR3 went through a first round of RT-PCR. MiXCR, run by TCRdb on the multiplex PCR reads, gives a single entry per CDR3 protein. The data hold approximately 560,000 distinct CDR3 sequences, with 35% to 55% observed a single time. Exclusions: uncontrolled infection, other autoimmune disease, pregnancy, lactation. The V gene's germline CDR1 is SNHLY and CDR2 FYNNEI. V dropped 5 bases and J dropped 7 bases, with 8 bases sitting between them. The CDR3 covers 11 residues. This clonotype was observed a few times. Antigen unknown. Findings and caveats of the study: The model identified upcoming ophthalmopathy a median approximately six months ahead of onset. A model of 13 V-J features distinguished ophthalmopathy from stable hyperthyroidism.

The source of this sequence is a woman in her late teens or twenties with Graves' hyperthyroidism. The sample comprised peripheral blood or thyroid tissue (not recorded which). The rearrangement uses TRBV2 and TRBJ1-1, with D unclear. In DNA form, the CDR3 reads TGTGCCAGCAGTTACAGTTATGAAGCTTTCTTT. Protein: CASSYSYEAFF.